This TCR beta chain was sequenced during a study of cytomegalovirus exposure and HLA in healthy donors. Study context: In terms of ancestry, the Caucasian-associated cluster contained roughly 80% of the approximately 400 genotyped donors.

The germline CDR1 and CDR2 sequences are LNHDA and SQIVND (reference sequence). This CDR3 spans 14 amino acids. V lost 6 bases to trimming and J lost 6 bases, with 14 bases between them. It was with 60 Vbeta and 13 Jbeta primers that the PCR ran. The assay was immunoSEQ multiplex PCR, and TCRdb's table has in-frame clones only and misses some. The table has roughly 190,000 clones, more than 75% seen once. Comments on this clone: Its antigen is unknown.

General study results and limits: Most TCR sequences showed up rarely, but some public TCRs showed up in many donors.

This sequence originates from a man younger than 45 in good health and CMV-seronegative. The sample taken for sequencing was PBMCs. The rearrangement joins TRBV19 to TRBJ1-4; D is perhaps TRBD1 (6 bases). The chain's CDR3 is CASSPTGSDEKLFF. The CDR3, as DNA: TGTGCCAGTAGCCCTACAGGGTCGGATGAAAAACTGTTTTTT.